This T cell receptor beta chain was documented in a study of monozygotic twins with inflammatory bowel disease. No DNA is given; TCRdb re-called the 5' RACE reads and lists each CDR3 protein once. This table lists over 130,000 distinct CDR3 sequences. In regard to this clonotype: What it binds is unknown.

This CDR3 region has 11 residues. Germline CDR1 MNHNY, CDR2 SVGAGI (reference sequence). Study results and caveats: Clonotype overlap with others was lower in IBD patients than in healthy twins, a difference that was greatest with disease activity.

Sequenced input: blood. This TCR was recovered from a human donor with ulcerative colitis or Crohn's disease, or a healthy co-twin of an affected twin (not recorded which). J is TRBJ2-1 and V is TRBV6-6. CDR3 in amino acids: CASRDRFEQFF.